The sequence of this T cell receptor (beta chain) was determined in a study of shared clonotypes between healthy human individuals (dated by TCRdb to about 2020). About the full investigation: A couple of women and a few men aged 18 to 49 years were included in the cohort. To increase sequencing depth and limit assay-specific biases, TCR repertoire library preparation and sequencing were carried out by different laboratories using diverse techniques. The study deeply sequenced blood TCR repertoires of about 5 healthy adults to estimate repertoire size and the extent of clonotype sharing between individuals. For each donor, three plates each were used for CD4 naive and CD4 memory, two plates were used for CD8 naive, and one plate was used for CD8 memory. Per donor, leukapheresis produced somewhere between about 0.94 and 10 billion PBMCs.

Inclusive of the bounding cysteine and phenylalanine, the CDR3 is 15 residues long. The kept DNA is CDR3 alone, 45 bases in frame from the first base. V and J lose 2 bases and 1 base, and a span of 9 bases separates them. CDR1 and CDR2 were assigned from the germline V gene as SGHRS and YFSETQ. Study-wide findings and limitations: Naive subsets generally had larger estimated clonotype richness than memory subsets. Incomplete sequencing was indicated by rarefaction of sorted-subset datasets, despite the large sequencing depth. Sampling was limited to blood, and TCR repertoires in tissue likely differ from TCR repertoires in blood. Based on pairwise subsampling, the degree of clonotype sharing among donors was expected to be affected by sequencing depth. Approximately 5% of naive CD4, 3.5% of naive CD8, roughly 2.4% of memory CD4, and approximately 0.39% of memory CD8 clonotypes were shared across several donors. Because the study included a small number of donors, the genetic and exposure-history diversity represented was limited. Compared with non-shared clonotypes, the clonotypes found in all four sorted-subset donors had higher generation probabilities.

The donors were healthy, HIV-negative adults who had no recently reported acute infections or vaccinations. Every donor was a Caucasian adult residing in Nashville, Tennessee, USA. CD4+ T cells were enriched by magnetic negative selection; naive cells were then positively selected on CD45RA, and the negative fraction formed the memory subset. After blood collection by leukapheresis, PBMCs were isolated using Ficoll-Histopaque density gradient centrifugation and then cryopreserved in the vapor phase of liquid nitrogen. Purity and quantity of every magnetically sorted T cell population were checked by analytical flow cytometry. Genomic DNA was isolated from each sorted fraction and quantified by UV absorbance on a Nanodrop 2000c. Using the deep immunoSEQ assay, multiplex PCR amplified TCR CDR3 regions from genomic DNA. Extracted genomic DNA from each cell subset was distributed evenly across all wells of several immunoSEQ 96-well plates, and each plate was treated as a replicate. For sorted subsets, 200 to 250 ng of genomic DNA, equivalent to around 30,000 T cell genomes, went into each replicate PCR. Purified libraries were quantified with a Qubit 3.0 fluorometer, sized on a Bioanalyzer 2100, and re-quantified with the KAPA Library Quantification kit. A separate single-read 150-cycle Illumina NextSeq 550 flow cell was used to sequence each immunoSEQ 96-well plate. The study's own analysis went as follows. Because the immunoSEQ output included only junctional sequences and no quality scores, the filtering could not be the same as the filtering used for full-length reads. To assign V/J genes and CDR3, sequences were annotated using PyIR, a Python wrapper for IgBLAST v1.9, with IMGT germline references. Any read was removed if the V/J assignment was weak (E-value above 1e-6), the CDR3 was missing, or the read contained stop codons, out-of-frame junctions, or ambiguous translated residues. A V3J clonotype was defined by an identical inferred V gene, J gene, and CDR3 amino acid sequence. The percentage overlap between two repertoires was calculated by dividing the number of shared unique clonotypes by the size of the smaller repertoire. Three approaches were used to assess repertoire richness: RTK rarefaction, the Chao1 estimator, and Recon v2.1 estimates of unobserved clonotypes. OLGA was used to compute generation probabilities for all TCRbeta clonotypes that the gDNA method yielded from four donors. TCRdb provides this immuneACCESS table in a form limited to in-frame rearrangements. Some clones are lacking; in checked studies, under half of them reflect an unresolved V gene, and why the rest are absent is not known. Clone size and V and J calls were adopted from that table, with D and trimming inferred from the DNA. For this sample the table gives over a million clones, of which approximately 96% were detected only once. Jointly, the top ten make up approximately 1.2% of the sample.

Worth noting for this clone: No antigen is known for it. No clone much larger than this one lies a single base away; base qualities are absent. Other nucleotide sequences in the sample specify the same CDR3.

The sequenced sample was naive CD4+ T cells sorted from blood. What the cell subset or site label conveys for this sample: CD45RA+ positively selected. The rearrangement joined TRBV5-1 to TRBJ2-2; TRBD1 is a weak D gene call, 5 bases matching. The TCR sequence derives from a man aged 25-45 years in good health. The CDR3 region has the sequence CASSLPQGNTGELFF. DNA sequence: TGCGCCAGCAGCTTACCCCAGGGGAACACCGGGGAGCTGTTTTTT.